One sample yielded the 15 T cell receptor beta chains listed below, sequenced in a study of T cell responses to AZD1222 COVID-19 vaccine. The protocol was immunoSEQ multiplex PCR, while the TCRdb copy is restricted to in-frame clones and leaves out a portion. The table records some 130,000 clones, around four fifths of them present only once. The sequencing here drew on peripheral blood, taken on day 0 of AZD1222 vaccination. The receptors stem from an adult in good health.

In this sample, this clone turned up once. The J gene is TRBJ1-1, the V gene TRBV2; D ambiguous. Germline-derived CDR1 and CDR2 are SNHLY and FYNNEI. V lost 3 bases, J lost 4 bases, and 6 bases lay in between. There are 12 residues in the CDR3. CDR3: CASSEEVTEAFF. The CDR3 nucleotides read TGTGCCAGCAGTGAGGAGGTCACTGAAGCTTTCTTT.

The chain joins TRBV13 to TRBJ2-7; D is possibly TRBD1 or TRBD2 (5 bases each). V dropped 1 base and J dropped 6 bases, with 16 bases sitting between them. The CDR3 length is 15 residues. The V gene's germline CDR1 is PRHDT and CDR2 FYEKMQ (reference sequence). The CDR3 protein is CASSLDVLGVSEQYF. CDR3 coding DNA: TGTGCCAGCAGCTTAGACGTATTGGGGGTGAGCGAGCAGTACTTC.

This rearrangement joins TRBV7-2 to TRBJ1-5; D gene uncertain. Per germline, CDR1 SGHTA and CDR2 FQGNSA. The CDR3 loop spans 14 amino acids. With 5 bases removed from V and 7 bases from J, the gap between germline ends came to 15 bases. The DNA of the CDR3 is TGTGCCAGCAGCGTAGGGCTACCAGGACAGCCCCAGCATTTT. As protein: CASSVGLPGQPQHF. Complete variable domain (other parts from reference TRBV7-2 and TRBJ1-5): GAGVSQSPSNKVTEKGKDVELRCDPISGHTALYWYRQSLGQGLEFLIYFQGNSAPDKSGLPSDRFSAERTGGSVSTLTIQRTQQEDSAVYLCASSVGLPGQPQHFGDGTRLSIL.

This clone showed up just a few times. The chain carries TRBV5-1 and TRBJ2-7; 9 bases are a match to TRBD1. Unmatched junction bases numbered 5, after V lost 4 bases and J lost 0 bases. This CDR3 has 15 residues. Looked up from germline, CDR1 is SGHRS and CDR2 is YFSETQ. The CDR3 sequence: CASSLTGGPSYEQYF. The CDR3 bases are TGCGCCAGCAGCCTTACAGGGGGCCCCTCCTACGAGCAGTACTTC. The variable domain in full, with the rest retrieved from reference TRBV5-1 and TRBJ2-7, is KAGVTQTPRYLIKTRGQQVTLSCSPISGHRSVSWYQQTPGQGLQFLFEYFSETQRNKGNFPGRFSGRQFSNSRSEMNVSTLELGDSALYLCASSLTGGPSYEQYFGPGTRLTVT.

The chain couples TRBV29-1 to TRBJ2-7, with 8 bases that match TRBD1. Germline V gene sequence: CDR1 SQVTM, CDR2 ANQGSEA. The junction had 8 bases not matched to a gene; V was cut back by 2 bases and J by 5 bases. CDR3 size: 14 residues. The CDR3 bases are TGCAGCGTTGAATTTGTGTCAGGGGGCGACGAGCAGTACTTC. The encoded protein is CSVEFVSGGDEQYF.

This clone appeared a single time. The V call is TRBV28, the J call TRBJ2-1, with 8 bases fitting TRBD1. The CDR3 extends over 14 amino acids. Unmatched junction bases numbered 6, after V lost 7 bases and J lost 4 bases. Germline V gene lookup returns CDR1 MDHEN and CDR2 SYDVKM. This CDR3 is CASKFRDRYNEQFF. In DNA, the CDR3 is TGTGCCAGCAAATTCCGGGACAGGTACAATGAGCAGTTCTTC.

V usage is TRBV29-1 and J usage is TRBJ2-7; the D gene is possibly TRBD1 (6 bases). CDR3 length equals 13 residues. Germline CDR1 reads SQVTM; CDR2 reads ANQGSEA. V gave up 1 base and J gave up 4 bases, with 11 bases separating them. The CDR3 nucleotides read TGCAGCGTTGAAGCAGTCAGGGGATACGAGCAGTACTTC. This sequence encodes CSVEAVRGYEQYF.

The CDR3 DNA reads TGTGCCAGCAGTTTTGTACAGGGGGCGCGAGATACGCAGTATTTT. Translation: CASSFVQGARDTQYF. V usage is TRBV28 and J usage is TRBJ2-3; 9 positions agree with TRBD1. The CDR3 sequence is 15 residues long. Germline CDR1 is MDHEN and CDR2 is SYDVKM. Trimming at V came to 3 bases and at J to 5 bases, leaving 6 bases not matched to a gene.

In this sample, this clone turned up a few times. The chain employs TRBV30 and TRBJ1-4; 8 bases fit TRBD1. Germline loops: CDR1 GTSNPN, CDR2 SVGIG (reference sequence). With V trimmed by 1 base and J by 6 bases, 7 bases remained unmatched. The CDR3 consists of 15 residues. The chain's CDR3 is CAWSGTGWRDEKLFF. DNA of the CDR3: TGTGCCTGGAGTGGGACAGGGTGGAGGGATGAAAAACTGTTTTTT.

This chain joins TRBV30 and TRBJ1-1; D unresolved. The V end was cut by 3 bases, the J end by 1 base, with 9 bases between. Germline loops: CDR1 GTSNPN, CDR2 SVGIG (reference sequence). This CDR3 has 13 residues. CDR3 sequence reads: CAWRGRRNTEAFF. In nucleotides, the CDR3 is TGTGCCTGGAGAGGAAGGAGGAACACTGAAGCTTTCTTT.

The chain has TRBV6-5 and TRBJ1-4; the D gene is possibly TRBD1 (5 bases). V was trimmed by 5 bases and J by 8 bases, leaving 15 bases between them. This CDR3 is built from 14 residues. CDR1 is MNHEY, CDR2 SVGAGI, per germline. The CDR3, as DNA: TGTGCCAGCAGTCTCCGGCCCCGGGGGGAAAAACTGTTTTTT. It encodes CASSLRPRGEKLFF.

The chain recombines TRBV6-5 with TRBJ1-6; unclear D gene. V dropped 4 bases and J dropped 5 bases, with 6 bases sitting between them. Germline V gene lookup returns CDR1 MNHEY and CDR2 SVGAGI. The CDR3 runs 13 residues. CDR3 bases: TGTGCCAGCAGTTCGGGAGATAATTCACCCCTCCACTTT. The encoded protein is CASSSGDNSPLHF.

The chain carries TRBV19 and TRBJ1-4; D remains ambiguous. CDR1 and CDR2 (germline): LNHDA, SQIVND (reference sequence). The V and J ends lost 8 bases and 8 bases respectively, with 15 bases between them. This CDR3 contains 13 residues. The CDR3 DNA reads as TGTGCCAGTGCAGAAATAAAGAGGGAAAAACTGTTTTTT. It is translated as CASAEIKREKLFF.

V is TRBV3-1 (or the pseudogene TRBV3-2) and J is TRBJ1-2; D uncertain. This CDR3 region has 15 residues. Germline lookup yields CDR1 LGHDT and CDR2 YNNKEL (reference sequence). Trimming cost V 4 bases and J 0 bases, with 12 bases left between them. CDR3 sequence (DNA): TGTGCCAGCAGCCCGCTAAGGGTGGCTAACTATGGCTACACCTTC. It is translated as CASSPLRVANYGYTF.

CDR3 coding DNA: TGCGCCAGCAGCCTCGGGGCTAGCACAGATACGCAGTATTTT. This translates into CASSLGASTDTQYF. The rearrangement links TRBV5-1 to TRBJ2-3; D possibly uses TRBD1 or TRBD2 (5 bases each). The V end was cut by 4 bases, the J end by 0 bases, with 9 bases between. The CDR3 loop spans 14 amino acids. Germline CDR1 is SGHRS and CDR2 is YFSETQ.